This TCR beta chain was recorded in a study of cytomegalovirus exposure and HLA in healthy donors. Study findings and constraints: Most observed TCR sequences were rare, whereas some public TCRs were detected in many donors. As confirmed in vitro, a few CMV-associated chains were specific for CMV antigens. It was reported in a later analysis that an Asian-associated ancestry cluster showed fewer N-insertions than the approximately 690-donor mean. It was only CMV serostatus that was available as immune exposure information.

This clone was observed a single time. Antigen specificity is unknown. The V gene lost 6 bases and the J gene lost 8 bases, with 19 bases spanning the gap. The CDR3 contains 15 residues. The germline V gene has CDR1 SGHAT and CDR2 FQNNGV. It was with 60 Vbeta and 13 Jbeta primers that the PCR ran. Here immunoSEQ multiplex PCR was the method, and the copy in TCRdb shows in-frame clones only, minus some. Here the sample spans 200,000 to 300,000 clones, about 83% being singletons. The rearrangement links TRBV11-2 to TRBJ2-2; D is unclear. Sequenced input: PBMCs. The TCR was taken from a woman aged 40-49 years in good health and CMV-seropositive. CDR3 region: CASRFANERSGELFF. DNA of the CDR3: TGTGCCAGCAGGTTTGCAAACGAACGGTCTGGGGAGCTGTTTTTT.